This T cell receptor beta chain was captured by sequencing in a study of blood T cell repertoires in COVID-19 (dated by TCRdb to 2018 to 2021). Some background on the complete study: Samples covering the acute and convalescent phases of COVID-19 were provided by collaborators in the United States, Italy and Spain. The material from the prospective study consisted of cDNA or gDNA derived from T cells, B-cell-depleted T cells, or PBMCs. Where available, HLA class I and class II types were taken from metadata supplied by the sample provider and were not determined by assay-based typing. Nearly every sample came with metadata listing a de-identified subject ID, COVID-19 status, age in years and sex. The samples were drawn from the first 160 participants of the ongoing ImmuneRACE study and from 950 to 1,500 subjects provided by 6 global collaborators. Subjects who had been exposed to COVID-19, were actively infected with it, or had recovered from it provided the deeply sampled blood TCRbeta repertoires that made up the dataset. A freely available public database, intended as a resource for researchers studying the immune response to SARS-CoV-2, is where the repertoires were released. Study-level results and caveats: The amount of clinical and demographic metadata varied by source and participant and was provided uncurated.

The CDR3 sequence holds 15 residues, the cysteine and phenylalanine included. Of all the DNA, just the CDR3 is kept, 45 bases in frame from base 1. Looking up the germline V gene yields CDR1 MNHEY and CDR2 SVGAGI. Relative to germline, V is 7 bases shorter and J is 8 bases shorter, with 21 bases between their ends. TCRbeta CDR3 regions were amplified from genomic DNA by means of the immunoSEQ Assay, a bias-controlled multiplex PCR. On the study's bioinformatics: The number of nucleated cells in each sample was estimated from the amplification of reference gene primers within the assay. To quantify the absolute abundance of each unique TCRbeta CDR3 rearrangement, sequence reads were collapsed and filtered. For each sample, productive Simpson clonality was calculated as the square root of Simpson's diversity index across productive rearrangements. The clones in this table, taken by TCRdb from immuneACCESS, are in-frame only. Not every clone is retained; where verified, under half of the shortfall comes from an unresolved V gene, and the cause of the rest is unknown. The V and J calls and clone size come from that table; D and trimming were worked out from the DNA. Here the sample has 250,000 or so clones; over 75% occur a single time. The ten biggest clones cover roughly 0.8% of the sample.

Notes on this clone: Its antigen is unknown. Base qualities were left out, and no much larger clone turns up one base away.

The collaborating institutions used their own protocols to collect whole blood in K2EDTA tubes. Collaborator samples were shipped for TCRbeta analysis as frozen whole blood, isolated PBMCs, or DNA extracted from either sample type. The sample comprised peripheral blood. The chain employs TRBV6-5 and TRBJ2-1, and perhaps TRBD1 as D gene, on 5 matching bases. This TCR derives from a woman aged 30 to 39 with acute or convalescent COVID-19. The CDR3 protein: CASNPGWGLGDEQFF. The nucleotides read TGTGCCAGCAACCCGGGCTGGGGCCTCGGCGATGAGCAGTTCTTC.